The 29 T cell receptor beta chains listed next were all sequenced from one sample in a study of T cell repertoires in cytomegalovirus infection. TCRdb re-called the reads through MiXCR, storing one row per CDR3 protein. The table records about 220,000 distinct CDR3 sequences, 35% to 40% of them present only once. Their specific antigens are unknown. Sequencing used CD8+ T cells from cultured PBMCs, obtained from culture after CMV antigen stimulation. All receptors derive from a human donor in good health (CMV status not recorded). Some clones in this sample may be carry-over from other donors' samples.

As regards this clonotype: At one end the junction does not follow the germline gene, possibly because of a read error. This chain links TRBV7-4 with TRBJ2-1; 9 positions match TRBD2. In germline, CDR1 is SGHVT, CDR2 SQSDAQ. CDR3 size: 12 residues. CDR3 nucleotide sequence: TGTGCCAACGAAGGGCGGGAGGGCCGGTTGCTCTTC. Translation gives CANEGREGRLLF.

This sequence joins TRBV11-2 and TRBJ1-1; D unresolved. V was shortened by 1 base and J by 3 bases, with 6 bases between the two germline ends. Germline V gene lookup returns CDR1 SGHAT and CDR2 FQNNGV. The CDR3 length is 13 residues. The CDR3 DNA follows: TGTGCCAGCAGCTTAGGACGTTACACTGAAGCTTTCTTT. It yields the protein CASSLGRYTEAFF.

The V call is TRBV27, the J call TRBJ1-4; D might be TRBD1 (5 bases). Trimming took off 2 bases at V and 5 bases at J, with 12 bases between the two ends. This CDR3 contains 15 residues. Germline values: CDR1 MNHEY, CDR2 SMNVEV (reference sequence). The CDR3 loop is CASSLMWGDNEKLFF. The CDR3 DNA is TGTGCCAGCAGTTTAATGTGGGGGGACAATGAAAAACTGTTTTTT.

This clonotype was counted a few times. V and J are TRBV20-1 and TRBJ2-1; TRBD2 agrees at 15 bases. V trimming: 2 bases; J trimming: 9 bases; junction bases outside the gene matches: 5. The CDR3 length is 15 residues. Per germline, CDR1 DFQATT and CDR2 SNEGSKA (reference sequence). This CDR3 reads CSARPGTSGRIEQFF. CDR3 coding DNA: TGCAGTGCTAGACCTGGGACTAGCGGGAGGATTGAGCAGTTCTTC.

The chain is built from TRBV27 and TRBJ2-3; D remains ambiguous. Looked up from germline, CDR1 is MNHEY and CDR2 is SMNVEV (reference sequence). This CDR3 has 14 residues. V lost 5 bases and J lost 1, with 10 bases in between. Written as DNA, the CDR3 is TGTGCCAGCAGTCCCACCTCCCGCACAGATACGCAGTATTTT. It codes for CASSPTSRTDTQYF.

This clonotype was picked up a small number of times. The CDR3 DNA sequence: TGTGCCAGCAGTGATCTTGACAGGGGGACTGAAGCTTTCTTT. Translation: CASSDLDRGTEAFF. The genes are TRBV2 and TRBJ1-1; TRBD1 matches 9 bases. J gave up 5 bases and V 3 bases, and 4 bases lay outside the gene matches. This CDR3 contains 14 residues. Germline V CDR1 and CDR2: SNHLY, FYNNEI.

The V and J genes are TRBV19 and TRBJ1-5, with D perhaps matching TRBD1 (5 bases). The CDR3 covers 16 residues. The germline V gene has CDR1 LNHDA and CDR2 SQIVND (reference sequence). The V end was cut by 0 bases, the J end by 7 bases, with 16 bases between. The CDR3 loop is CASSIDIRAGIQPQHF. For the CDR3, the DNA is TGTGCCAGTAGTATAGATATAAGGGCAGGGATCCAGCCCCAGCATTTT.

A few counts support this clonotype. The chain employs TRBV19 and TRBJ2-7; perhaps TRBD1 as D (5 bases). The CDR3 extends over 15 amino acids. The ends were cut back, 2 bases at V and 2 bases at J, with 13 bases in the middle. Germline-derived CDR1 and CDR2 are LNHDA and SQIVND (reference sequence). Written as DNA, the CDR3 is TGTGCCAGTAGTATACAGGGAACTAACCCCTACGAGCAGTACTTC. Protein: CASSIQGTNPYEQYF.

This clonotype was recorded many times. This sequence joins TRBV7-2 and TRBJ2-1; TRBD1 agrees at 8 bases. CDR1 is SGHTA and CDR2 is FQGNSA in the germline V gene. V gave up 1 base and J gave up 6 bases; unmatched junction bases: 11. The CDR3 runs 17 residues. The CDR3 sequence is CASSLVSSDRGGNEQFF. The CDR3 DNA reads TGTGCCAGCAGCTTAGTCTCCTCCGACAGGGGTGGCAATGAGCAGTTCTTC.

Comment on this clonotype: The junction differs from germline at one of its ends, possibly a read error. The V gene is TRBV4-1, the J gene TRBJ2-7, with unresolved D. The CDR3 extends over 16 amino acids. Germline lookup yields CDR1 MGHRA and CDR2 YSYEKL. CDR3 loop: CASSQDFSRPDYEQYF. CDR3 DNA sequence: TGTGCCAGCAGCCAAGATTTCAGTCGCCCAGACTACGAGCAGTACTTC.

The chain uses TRBV7-2 and TRBJ1-1; the D is unclear. Germline loops: CDR1 SGHTA, CDR2 FQGNSA. V dropped 4 bases and J dropped 1 base, with 13 bases sitting between them. The CDR3 consists of 15 residues. CDR3 sequence (DNA): TGTGCCAGCAGCTCCCGGGTGGGTGCGAACACTGAAGCTTTCTTT. It specifies CASSSRVGANTEAFF.

This chain uses TRBV7-9 with TRBJ2-6; 7 positions match TRBD1. This CDR3 is built from 19 residues. Per the germline V gene, CDR1 is SEHNR and CDR2 is FQNEAQ (reference sequence). J lost 4 bases, V lost 1 base, and 13 bases had no gene match. DNA of the CDR3: TGTGCCAGCAGCTTAGTAGGGGGAACAGGGGCCGTGGGGGCCAACGTCCTGACTTTC. Translation gives CASSLVGGTGAVGANVLTF. The full variable domain, rest sourced from reference TRBV7-9 and TRBJ2-6, is DTGVSQNPRHKITKRGQNVTFRCDPISEHNRLYWYRQTLGQGPEFLTYFQNEAQLEKSRLLSDRFSAERPKGSFSTLEIQRTEQGDSAMYLCASSLVGGTGAVGANVLTFGAGSRLTVL.

The V call is TRBV7-9, the J call TRBJ2-7; D unclear. The CDR3 loop spans 12 amino acids. Germline-derived CDR1 and CDR2 are SEHNR and FQNEAQ (reference sequence). V shed 6 bases and J shed 1 base, with 7 bases lying between them. CDR3 residues: CASSPLSYEQYF. The CDR3 DNA reads as TGTGCCAGCAGTCCACTTTCCTACGAGCAGTACTTC.

This chain joins TRBV28 and TRBJ2-7; TRBD1 matches 8 bases. Germline CDR1 and CDR2: MDHEN and SYDVKM. The CDR3 has 15 amino acids. With 7 bases clipped from V and 3 bases from J, the junction kept 11 bases outside the gene matches. The CDR3 loop is CASTGRDRGIYEQYF. The CDR3 bases are TGTGCCAGCACCGGTCGAGACAGGGGTATCTACGAGCAGTACTTC.

Comments on this clonotype: This may come from a read error, since a much larger clone is one base off. This chain uses TRBV7-2 with TRBJ1-2; D is undetermined. The V gene lost 4 bases and the J gene lost 10 bases, with 19 bases spanning the gap. Germline CDR1 reads SGHTA; CDR2 reads FQGNSA. This CDR3 comprises 14 residues. The DNA of the CDR3 is TGTGCCAGCAGCTCTAGAGAGCCCTATCAGGTCTACACCTTC. This encodes CASSSREPYQVYTF.

V gene TRBV20-1 combines with J gene TRBJ1-2, with a tentative D call TRBD1 (6 bases). V was clipped by 8 bases and J by 4 bases, with 29 bases between them. Germline CDR1 and CDR2: DFQATT and SNEGSKA (reference sequence). The CDR3 runs to 17 residues. The CDR3 region has the DNA TGCAGTCCTACCCTCGGGGGGGGCCAGAGGGGACCCTATGGCTACACCTTC. Protein product: CSPTLGGGQRGPYGYTF.

This clonotype came up a few times. The J gene is TRBJ2-1, the V gene TRBV11-3; TRBD2 agrees at 7 bases. V was clipped by 4 bases and J by 7 bases; unmatched bases: 16. Germline CDR1 SGHNT, CDR2 YENEEA. CDR3 length equals 17 residues. CDR3 in amino acids: CASSSDLGGRENNEQFF. The CDR3 DNA sequence: TGTGCCAGCAGCTCGGACCTAGGAGGGAGGGAGAATAATGAGCAGTTCTTC.

There are a few counts of this clonotype. The rearrangement links TRBV29-1 to TRBJ2-1, with TRBD1 as a possible D gene (5 bases). The length of the CDR3 is 15 residues. Germline V gene lookup returns CDR1 SQVTM and CDR2 ANQGSEA. The CDR3 protein is CISREEPSSYNEQFF. The CDR3, as DNA: TGCATCTCCAGGGAAGAACCCTCCTCCTACAATGAGCAGTTCTTC.

This clonotype was detected only a few times. The V gene is TRBV2, the J gene TRBJ2-5, with D tentatively TRBD2 (7 bases). CDR1 SNHLY and CDR2 FYNNEI come from the germline V gene. The CDR3 is made up of 14 amino acids. V lost 9 bases to trimming and J lost 5 bases, with 19 bases between them. The CDR3 here is CARWTRGALETQYF. CDR3 nucleotide sequence: TGTGCCAGATGGACCCGGGGGGCGCTGGAGACCCAGTACTTC.

This clonotype was counted between two and nine times. The chain uses TRBV27 and TRBJ2-1; D is unresolved. The germline gives CDR1 MNHEY, CDR2 SMNVEV (reference sequence). CDR3 length: 11 amino acids. Trimming stripped 5 bases from V and 6 bases from J, with 5 bases between. CDR3 amino acids: CASSQSNEQFF. The CDR3, as DNA: TGTGCCAGCAGTCAATCCAATGAGCAGTTCTTC.

The chain has TRBV7-6 and TRBJ2-3, with D possibly TRBD2 on 5 matching bases. V lost 5 bases and J 1 base, leaving 10 bases between the germline ends. This CDR3 has 14 residues. Looked up from germline, CDR1 is SGHVS and CDR2 is FNYEAQ. CDR3 DNA: TGTGCCAGCAGCCTGGGAGATGGCACAGATACGCAGTATTTT. Protein product: CASSLGDGTDTQYF.

The CDR3 region has the DNA TGTGCCAGCAGCGTAGGAAATACGAGAGAGACCCAGTACTTC. This codes for CASSVGNTRETQYF. The chain links TRBV9 to TRBJ2-5; D not resolved. Trimming removed 0 bases at V and 4 bases at J, with 10 bases between. CDR1 SGDLS and CDR2 YYNGEE come from the germline V gene. The length of the CDR3 is 14 residues. Supplemented by reference TRBV9 and TRBJ2-5, the full variable domain reads DSGVTQTPKHLITATGQRVTLRCSPRSGDLSVYWYQQSLDQGLQFLIQYYNGEERAKGNILERFSAQQFPDLHSELNLSSLELGDSALYFCASSVGNTRETQYFGPGTRLLVL.

This rearrangement joins TRBV7-3 to TRBJ2-1, with TRBD1 identical over 8 bases. Germline V lookup: CDR1 SGHTA, CDR2 FQGTGA. The CDR3 spans 15 residues. Trimming removed 4 bases from V and 3 bases from J; junction bases left unmatched: 5. CDR3 region: CASSYTGGNYNEQFF. DNA of the CDR3: TGTGCCAGCAGCTACACAGGGGGTAACTACAATGAGCAGTTCTTC.

The rearrangement uses TRBV5-4 and TRBJ2-1; TRBD2 matches 8 bases. CDR1 and CDR2 from the germline V gene are SGHNT and YYREEE (reference sequence). V shed 0 bases, J shed 6 bases, and the junction held 2 bases outside the gene matches. The CDR3 is 14 residues long. The CDR3 nucleotides read TGTGCCAGCAGCTTGGGACTAGCGCCCAATGAGCAGTTCTTC. Protein sequence: CASSLGLAPNEQFF.

The chain has TRBV7-9 and TRBJ2-4; D not certain. Germline loops: CDR1 SEHNR, CDR2 FQNEAQ (reference sequence). CDR3 length: 13 residues. V was shortened by 0 bases and J by 7 bases, with 7 bases between the two germline ends. Here the CDR3 DNA reads TGTGCCAGCAGCTTAGCCGCCGGTAACATTCAGTACTTC. Translated, it gives CASSLAAGNIQYF. Full variable domain (missing parts from reference TRBV7-9 and TRBJ2-4): DTGVSQNPRHKITKRGQNVTFRCDPISEHNRLYWYRQTLGQGPEFLTYFQNEAQLEKSRLLSDRFSAERPKGSFSTLEIQRTEQGDSAMYLCASSLAAGNIQYFGAGTRLSVL.

This clonotype appeared a few times. The chain joins TRBV12-3 or TRBV12-4 to TRBJ1-2; D may be TRBD1 (6 bases). V dropped 1 base and J dropped 3 bases, with 9 bases sitting between them. This CDR3 contains 14 residues. Here the CDR3 DNA reads TGTGCCAGCAGTTTAGAACCAGGGGACTATGGCTACACCTTC. Translation gives CASSLEPGDYGYTF.

This clonotype was seen repeatedly, ten times or more. V and J are TRBV5-1 and TRBJ2-7, with 9 bases aligning to TRBD2. The junction had 5 bases not matched to a gene; V was cut back by 1 base and J by 3 bases. This CDR3 has 15 amino acids. Germline CDR1 and CDR2: SGHRS and YFSETQ. The CDR3 nucleotides are TGCGCCAGCAGCTTGTGGGATAGCGGGAGCTACGAGCAGTACTTC. Protein product: CASSLWDSGSYEQYF. Drawing the rest from reference TRBV5-1 and TRBJ2-7, the complete variable domain is KAGVTQTPRYLIKTRGQQVTLSCSPISGHRSVSWYQQTPGQGLQFLFEYFSETQRNKGNFPGRFSGRQFSNSRSEMNVSTLELGDSALYLCASSLWDSGSYEQYFGPGTRLTVT.

The chain combines TRBV2 with TRBJ1-5; 10 nucleotides match TRBD1. This CDR3 is built from 15 residues. The V gene's germline CDR1 is SNHLY and CDR2 FYNNEI. V shed 7 bases, J shed 1 base, and the junction held 4 bases outside the gene matches. The CDR3 loop is CASIRTGGSNQPQHF. CDR3 DNA sequence: TGTGCCAGCATCCGGACAGGGGGGAGCAATCAGCCCCAGCATTTT.

The chain uses TRBV7-3 and TRBJ2-3; either TRBD1 or TRBD2 may supply D (6 bases each). CDR3 length equals 16 residues. V was cut by 4 bases and J by 5 bases, with 19 bases left in between. Per germline, CDR1 SGHTA and CDR2 FQGTGA. CDR3 amino acids: CASSSNMGAREDTQYF. CDR3 nucleotides: TGTGCCAGCAGCTCAAATATGGGGGCGCGGGAAGATACGCAGTATTTT.